This T cell receptor beta chain is drawn from a study of blood T cells in healthy people across ages (dated by TCRdb to about 2015). Regarding the study in general: In model experiments, template switching captured roughly one uniquely barcoded TCR beta cDNA molecule for every two T cells. The donors were divided into four age groups: young (average about 15 years), middle-aged (about 39), aged (about 61) and long-lived (82). To track age-related changes in TCR beta repertoire diversity, the study relied on deep sequencing normalized with unique cDNA molecular identifiers. Two additional independent replicas of 1 million unique cDNA reads from the same blood draw were analyzed for two donors (one aged 18 to 29 and one aged 80 or older). To avoid experimental bias, donors of different ages were spread randomly across the sequencing lanes.

As concerns this clonotype: The antigen it binds to is not known. No base qualities exist here, and no much larger clone lies one base off it.

Cut back by 3 bases and 4 bases, the V and J ends lie 10 bases apart. The germline V gene provides CDR1 KGHSH and CDR2 LQKENI. The cysteine opens and the phenylalanine closes a CDR3 of 13 amino acids. The kept DNA is CDR3 alone, 39 bases in frame from the first base. Library creation used 5' RACE. For sequencing, an Illumina HiSeq 2500 was employed. A second PCR of roughly 7 to 11 cycles was performed with a sample-barcoded 5' primer and a J-beta primer mix. A unique molecular identifier was introduced onto each TCR beta cDNA molecule by a template-switch 5' adaptor carrying 12 random nucleotides. Each sample yielded at least 2.5 million CDR3-containing paired-end reads. The Mint cDNA synthesis kit, primed by a TRBC-specific oligonucleotide, was used to synthesize first-strand cDNA from all RNA. Following uracil-DNA glycosylase treatment, a first 18-cycle PCR with universal primers M1SS and BC2_uni_R was performed on all cDNA. In the original analysis: For normalization, 1 million high-quality reads were randomly selected from each sample, with every read carrying a distinct molecular identifier. Reads with shared molecular identifiers were discarded instead of being binned into consensus sequences. MiTCR, run with a Q25 quality threshold and the strictest error-elimination algorithm, handled CDR3 identification, clonotype clustering and error correction. Lower-bound total TCR beta diversity was estimated with a nonparametric unseen species model using Euler transformation. TCRdb reprocessed the public reads (quality trimming at Q25 with fastp, clone calling with MiXCR) and kept in-frame beta chains. Rows with a matching CDR3 protein are joined into one entry that keeps the most common DNA and genes. In this record, the V and J calls reflect TCRdb's handling and not the investigators' own analysis. For this sample the table gives 1.5 million to 2 million distinct CDR3 sequences, of which 30% to 40% were detected only once. Around 11% of the sample is in the top ten clones.

Overall study outcomes, separate from this receptor: As age increased, observed TCR beta diversity per million T cells dropped in a roughly linear way, and a significant reduction was already evident by age 40. Estimates of total diversity based on one million sequenced T cells were regarded as lower bounds and as underestimates. Donor CMV infection status was unknown, potentially confounding age-related changes in expanded clonotypes. Compared with the aged group, the long-lived group had more naive CD4+ T cells, fewer expanded clones and increased TCR diversity, a pattern suggesting age selection. There was a strong correlation between observed TCR beta diversity and the percentage of naive T cells measured by flow cytometry. Conclusive comparison of naive and antigen-experienced compartments was prevented by the profiling of bulk unsorted PBMCs.

Systemically healthy Caucasian individuals from Russia, about 38 in total and aged about 6 to 90 years, were included as donors. Each donor gave about 9.8 milliliters of peripheral blood, drawn into EDTA-treated Vacutainer tubes. Ficoll-Paque density-gradient centrifugation was used to isolate PBMCs, with at least 6 million per sample. Total RNA was extracted from PBMCs with Trizol reagent, with at least 5.5 micrograms obtained per sample. Naive CD45RAhigh/CD27high T cell percentages were measured by flow cytometry on a PBMC aliquot from every donor. The sample comprised blood. This receptor was obtained from a woman in her twenties or thirties in good health. The rearrangement joined TRBV18 to TRBJ2-7, with an unclear D gene assignment. The DNA reads TGTGCCAGCTCACCTACCGGTTGGTACGAGCAGTACTTC. Translation gives CASSPTGWYEQYF.